The T cell receptor (beta chain) under discussion was sequenced for a study of blood T cell repertoires in COVID-19. Study in general: From T cells, B-cell-depleted T cells, or PBMCs came the material, which was cDNA or gDNA.

Losses at the gene ends were 3 bases for V and 5 bases for J; bases not matched to a gene: 5. The CDR3 sequence is 14 residues long. CDR1 is LGHDT, CDR2 YNNKEL, per germline (reference sequence). Libraries were prepared by immunoSEQ multiplex PCR; TCRdb keeps only in-frame clonotypes and omits some of them. The repertoire has about 240,000 clones, more than 70% of them found once; the top ten carry 12%. This clonotype was obtained from an older man with acute or convalescent COVID-19. Sample: peripheral blood. V gene TRBV3-1 (or the pseudogene TRBV3-2) combines with J gene TRBJ2-7, with TRBD2 identical over 9 bases. The CDR3 is CASSHRQRGDEQYF. CDR3 DNA: TGTGCCAGCAGCCATAGGCAGCGGGGGGACGAGCAGTACTTC.